In this sample, the clone carrying this T cell receptor (beta chain) turned up a few times. The length of the CDR3 is 14 residues. The V gene lost 0 bases and the J gene lost 4 bases, with 9 bases spanning the gap. Germline V gene sequence: CDR1 LNHDA, CDR2 SQIVND (reference sequence). This entry comes from a study of blood T cell repertoires in COVID-19. About the research overall: Acute and convalescent COVID-19 specimens originated in the United States, Italy and Spain. In each case, the material was cDNA or gDNA derived from T cells, B-cell-depleted T cells, or PBMCs.

In the authors' methods: Estimates of nucleated cell counts were drawn from the amplification of reference gene primers. Assay: immunoSEQ multiplex PCR; the TCRdb copy retains only in-frame clones and omits some. V, J and clone size are those of that table, while D and trimming were read from the DNA. This table holds 150,000 to 200,000 clones, approximately 82% found once. Sequencing input: peripheral blood. The TCR originated in a woman of 80 years or more with acute or convalescent COVID-19. The chain has TRBV19 and TRBJ1-1, with D unresolved. The CDR3 is CASSIEPDSTEAFF. DNA for the CDR3: TGTGCCAGTAGTATAGAGCCCGACTCCACTGAAGCTTTCTTT.